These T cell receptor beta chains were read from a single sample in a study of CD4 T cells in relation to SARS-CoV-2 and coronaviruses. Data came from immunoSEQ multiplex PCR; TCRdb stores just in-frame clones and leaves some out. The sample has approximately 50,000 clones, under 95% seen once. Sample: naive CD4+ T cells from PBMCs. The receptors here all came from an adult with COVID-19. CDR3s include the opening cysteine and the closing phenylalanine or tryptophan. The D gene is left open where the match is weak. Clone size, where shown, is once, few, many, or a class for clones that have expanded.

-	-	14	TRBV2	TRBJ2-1	TGTGCCAGCAAGGGGGGAGTCTCCTACAATGAGCAGTTCTTC	CASKGGVSYNEQFF
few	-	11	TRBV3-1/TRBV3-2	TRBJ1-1	TGTGCCAGCAGCCAAGCGCGGGAATGGTTCTTT	CASSQAREWFF
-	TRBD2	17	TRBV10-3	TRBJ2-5	TGTGCCATCAGTGAAGGGGGACTAGCGGGGCTCCAAGAGACCCAGTACTTC	CAISEGGLAGLQETQYF
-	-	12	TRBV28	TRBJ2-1	TGTGCCAGCAGTTCTACTTACAATGAGCAGTTCTTC	CASSSTYNEQFF
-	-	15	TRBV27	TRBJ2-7	TGTGCCAGCAGTTTCCGGGGTAGCGGATCCTACGAGCAGTACTTC	CASSFRGSGSYEQYF
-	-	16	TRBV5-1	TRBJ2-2	TGCGCCAGCAGCCGGGATCCCGGGGGTATCACCGGGGAGCTGTTTTTT	CASSRDPGGITGELFF
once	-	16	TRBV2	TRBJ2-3	TGTGCCAGCAGTGAAGCTTTGGTTCGAAGCACAGATACGCAGTATTTT	CASSEALVRSTDTQYF
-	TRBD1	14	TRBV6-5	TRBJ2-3	TGTGCCACTAACCGGGACAGGGACGTTGATACGCAGTATTTT	CATNRDRDVDTQYF
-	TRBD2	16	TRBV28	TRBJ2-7	TGTGCCAGCAGTTTAATGGGACTAGCGGGAACCTACGAGCAGTACTTC	CASSLMGLAGTYEQYF
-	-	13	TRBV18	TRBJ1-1	TGTGCCAGCTCCCCCAGCGGAAACACTGAAGCTTTCTTT	CASSPSGNTEAFF
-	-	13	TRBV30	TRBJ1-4	TGTGCCTGGGCCCTCTCCGCTGGGGAAAAACTGTTTTTT	CAWALSAGEKLFF
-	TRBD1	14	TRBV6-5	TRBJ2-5	TGTGCCAGCAGTTGGACAGGGCCTAAAGAGACCCAGTACTTC	CASSWTGPKETQYF
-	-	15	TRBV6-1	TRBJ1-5	TGTGCCAGCAGTGAGGGACCCAGGGCGGTTCAGCCCCAGCATTTT	CASSEGPRAVQPQHF
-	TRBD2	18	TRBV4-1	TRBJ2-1	TGCGCCAGCAGCCCGGGACTAGCGGGAGTGGTGTCCTACAATGAGCAGTTCTTC	CASSPGLAGVVSYNEQFF
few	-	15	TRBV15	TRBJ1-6	TGTGCCACCAGCCAAGCACCTCAACATAATTCACCCCTCCACTTT	CATSQAPQHNSPLHF
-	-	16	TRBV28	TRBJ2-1	TGTGCCAGCAGTTCCTACAGGAATGTAAAATACAATGAGCAGTTCTTC	CASSSYRNVKYNEQFF
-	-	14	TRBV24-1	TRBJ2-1	TGTGCCACCAGTAATAGCGGAAGGGGGAATGAGCAGTTCTTC	CATSNSGRGNEQFF
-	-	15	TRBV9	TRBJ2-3	TGTGCCAGCAGCCCGAAGACGGGGGGCGCAGATACGCAGTATTTT	CASSPKTGGADTQYF
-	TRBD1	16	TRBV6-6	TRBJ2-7	TGTGCCAGCAGTTACCCCACGACAGGGGGCCAAGGGGAGCAGTACTTC	CASSYPTTGGQGEQYF
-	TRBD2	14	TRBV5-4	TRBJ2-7	TGTGCCAGCAGCCCCCGGACTAGCGGGGACGAGCAGTACTTC	CASSPRTSGDEQYF
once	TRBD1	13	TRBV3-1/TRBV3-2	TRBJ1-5	TGTGCCAGCAGCCAAGATCCTTACAGGGGCCAACATTTT	CASSQDPYRGQHF
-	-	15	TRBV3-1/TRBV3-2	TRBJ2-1	TGTGCCAGCAGCCAAGATACCAATTTCTACAATGAGCAGTTCTTC	CASSQDTNFYNEQFF